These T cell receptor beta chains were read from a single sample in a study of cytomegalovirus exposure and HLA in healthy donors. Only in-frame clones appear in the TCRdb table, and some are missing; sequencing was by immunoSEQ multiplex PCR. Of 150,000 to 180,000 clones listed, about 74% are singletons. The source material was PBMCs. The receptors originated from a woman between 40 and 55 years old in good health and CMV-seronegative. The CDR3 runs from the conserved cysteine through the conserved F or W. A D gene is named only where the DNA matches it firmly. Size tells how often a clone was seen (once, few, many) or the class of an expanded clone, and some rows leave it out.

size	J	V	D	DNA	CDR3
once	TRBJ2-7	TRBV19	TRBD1	TGTGCCAGTAGTCCGGGGACAGGGTTGGACGAGCAGTACTTC	CASSPGTGLDEQYF
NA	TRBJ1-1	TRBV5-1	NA	TGCGCCAGCAGCCAAGGGGGTACTGAAGCTTTCTTT	CASSQGGTEAFF
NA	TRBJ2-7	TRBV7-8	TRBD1	TGTGCCAGCAGCTTATACGGGACAGGGGTTTTCTACGAGCAGTACTTC	CASSLYGTGVFYEQYF
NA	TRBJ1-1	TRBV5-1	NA	TGCGCCAGCAGCCCAGGACTTCGCCCATTGAACACTGAAGCTTTCTTT	CASSPGLRPLNTEAFF
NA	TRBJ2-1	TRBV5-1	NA	TGCGCCAGCAGCTTAATCGGGGATGAGCAGTTCTTC	CASSLIGDEQFF
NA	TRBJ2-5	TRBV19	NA	TGTGCCAGTCGTCACGGGGAGGAGGGAGAGACCCAGTACTTC	CASRHGEEGETQYF
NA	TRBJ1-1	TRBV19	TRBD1	TGTGCCAGTAGACCTGGACAGGGGCCTTTAGAAGAAGCTTTCTTT	CASRPGQGPLEEAFF
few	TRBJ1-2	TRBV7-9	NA	TGTGCCAGCAGCTTAGGTTCCGGGGATGTGGATGGCTACACCTTC	CASSLGSGDVDGYTF
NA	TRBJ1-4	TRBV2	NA	TGTGCCAGCAGTCAAGAGACAGTGTCTGAAAAACTGTTTTTT	CASSQETVSEKLFF
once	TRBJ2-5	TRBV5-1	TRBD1	TGCGCCAGCAGCTTGGTCTCGACAGGGAAAGAGACCCAGTACTTC	CASSLVSTGKETQYF
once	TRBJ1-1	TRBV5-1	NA	TGCGCCAGCAGCTTGGGTTTCGACACTGAAGCTTTCTTT	CASSLGFDTEAFF
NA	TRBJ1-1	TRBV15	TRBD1	TGTGCCACCAGCACACTGACAGGGGGCTGGGACACTGAAGCTTTCTTT	CATSTLTGGWDTEAFF
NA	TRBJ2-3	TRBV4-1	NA	TGCGCCAGCAGCCAAGATGGCAGCACAGATACGCAGTATTTT	CASSQDGSTDTQYF
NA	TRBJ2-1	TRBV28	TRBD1	TGTGCCAGCAGTCCCAACCCGGGACAGGGGGCAGATGAGCAGTTCTTC	CASSPNPGQGADEQFF
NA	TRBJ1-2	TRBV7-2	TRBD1	TGTGCCAGCAGCCCCCCTGGGGGACAGGAGCGCTACACCTTC	CASSPPGGQERYTF
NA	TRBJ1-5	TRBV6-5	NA	TGTGCCAGCAGTTACAGCGGGGGGCGCGGACAGCCCCAGCATTTT	CASSYSGGRGQPQHF
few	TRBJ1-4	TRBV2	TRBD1	TGTGCCAGCAGTGGGACAGGGGCTTCAAGGCGAGAAAAACTGTTTTTT	CASSGTGASRREKLFF
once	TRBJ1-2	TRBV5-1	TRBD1	TGCGCCAGCAGCTTGGTGCAGGGGGCTGGCTACACCTTC	CASSLVQGAGYTF
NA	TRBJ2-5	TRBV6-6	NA	TGTGCCAGCAGTTACAGCCCACCGCGCGGTCGGGAGACCCAGTACTTC	CASSYSPPRGRETQYF
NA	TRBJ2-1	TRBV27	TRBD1	TGTGCCAGCAGTTTATCGATTGGGACAGGGCCCTCACGGGGGCCTTCCTACAATGAGCAGTTCTTC	CASSLSIGTGPSRGPSYNEQFF
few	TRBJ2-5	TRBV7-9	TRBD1	TGTGCCAGCAGCTCCGACAGGGGCGCGAAGACCCAGTACTTC	CASSSDRGAKTQYF
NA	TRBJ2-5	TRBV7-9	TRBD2	TGTGCCAGCGGGACTATCCAAGAGACCCAGTACTTC	CASGTIQETQYF
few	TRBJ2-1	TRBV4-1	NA	TGCGCCAGCACGGACAGCCCCGTCTCCTACAATGAGCAGTTCTTC	CASTDSPVSYNEQFF
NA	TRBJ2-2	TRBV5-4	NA	TGTGCCAGCAGCTGGGGGCCATTGAACACCGGGGAGCTGTTTTTT	CASSWGPLNTGELFF
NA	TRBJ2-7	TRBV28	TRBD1	TGTGCCAGCAGTTTTAGGGACAGGGGTTACGAGCAGTACTTC	CASSFRDRGYEQYF
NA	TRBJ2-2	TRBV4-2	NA	TGTGCCAGCAGCCAAATCCAATCGAACACCGGGGAGCTGTTTTTT	CASSQIQSNTGELFF
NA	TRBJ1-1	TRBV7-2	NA	TGTGCCAGCAGCCAAAACGGGGACTCGGCTTTCTTT	CASSQNGDSAFF
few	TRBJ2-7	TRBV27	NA	TGTGCCAGCAGTTTATCCCCGGAGGGGAGTAAGCAGTACTTC	CASSLSPEGSKQYF
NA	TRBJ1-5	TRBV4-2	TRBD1	TGTGCCAGCAGCCAAGCCGGGACAGCCAATCAGCCCCAGCATTTT	CASSQAGTANQPQHF
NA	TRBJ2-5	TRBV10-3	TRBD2	TGTGCCATCAGTGATAGGCTAGCGGCTTACCAAGAGACCCAGTACTTC	CAISDRLAAYQETQYF
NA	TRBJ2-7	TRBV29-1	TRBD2	TGCAGCTGGGGGGGGGTTTACGAGCAGTACTTC	CSWGGVYEQYF
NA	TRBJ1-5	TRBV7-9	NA	TGTGCCAGCAGCTTAGGACCGGGGGATCAGCCCCAGCATTTT	CASSLGPGDQPQHF
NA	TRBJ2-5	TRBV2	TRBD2	TGTGCCAGCAGCCAAGGTCAACTAGCGGGAGGGGAGACCCAGTACTTC	CASSQGQLAGGETQYF
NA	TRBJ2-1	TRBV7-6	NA	TGTGCCAGCAGCTTAAATAGGAGGGGTCTCCACTACAATGAGCAGTTCTTC	CASSLNRRGLHYNEQFF
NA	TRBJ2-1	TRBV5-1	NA	TGCGCCAGCAGCTTGGCCAAGCAGGGTGAGCAGTTCTTC	CASSLAKQGEQFF
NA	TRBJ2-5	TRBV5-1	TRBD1	TGCGCCAGCAGCTTAGCTGCAGGGGGAGTAAAGACCCAGTACTTC	CASSLAAGGVKTQYF
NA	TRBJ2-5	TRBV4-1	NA	TGCGCCAGCAGCCCCCCTGGACAAGGAGAGACCCAGTACTTC	CASSPPGQGETQYF
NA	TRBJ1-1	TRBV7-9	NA	TGTGCCAGCAGCTCGCGCTCACAGGGTGCTGAAGCTTTCTTT	CASSSRSQGAEAFF
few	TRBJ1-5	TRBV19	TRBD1	TGTGCCAGTAGTGAGCAGGGACAGGGGATCCATCAGCCCCAGCATTTT	CASSEQGQGIHQPQHF
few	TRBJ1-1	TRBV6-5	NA	TGTGCCGCGCTGCCGGGGTTGGGTACTGAAGCTTTCTTT	CAALPGLGTEAFF
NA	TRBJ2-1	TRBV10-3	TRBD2	TGTGCCATGAGCGGGGGGGATTACAATGAGCAGTTCTTC	CAMSGGDYNEQFF
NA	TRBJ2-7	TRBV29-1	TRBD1	TGCAGCGTAAGGGGGGGACAGGGGGCACGCGAGCAGTACTTC	CSVRGGQGAREQYF
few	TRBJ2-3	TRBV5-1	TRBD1	TGCGCCAGCAGCATAGTCCGGGACAGGGAGGGTCATACGCAGTATTTT	CASSIVRDREGHTQYF
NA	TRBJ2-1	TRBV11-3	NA	TGTGCCAGCAGCTCTGGACTCGCCTACAATGAGCAGTTCTTC	CASSSGLAYNEQFF
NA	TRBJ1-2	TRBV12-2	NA	TGTGCAAGTCGCTTAGTCAGGCGGCACCAGCAGGGCTATGGCTACACCTTC	CASRLVRRHQQGYGYTF
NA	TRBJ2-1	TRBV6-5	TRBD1	TGTGCCAGCAGTTACTCGACGGGACAGATCAATGAGCAGTTCTTC	CASSYSTGQINEQFF
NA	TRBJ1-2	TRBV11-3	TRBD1	TGTGCCAGCAGCTTAGGACAGGGGGCCGGGTATGGCTACACCTTC	CASSLGQGAGYGYTF
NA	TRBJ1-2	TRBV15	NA	TGTGCCACCAGCAGAGATTCACAGGTCTATGGCTACACCTTC	CATSRDSQVYGYTF
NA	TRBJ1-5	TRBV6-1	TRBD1	TGTGCCAGCAGTATCGGACAGGGGAGTCAGCCCCAGCATTTT	CASSIGQGSQPQHF
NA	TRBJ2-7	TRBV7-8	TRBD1	TGTGCCAGCAGCTTAGCAGGACAGGGCGCCGAGCAGTACTTC	CASSLAGQGAEQYF
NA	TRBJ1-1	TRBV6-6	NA	TGTGCCAGCAGTTCTCGACAGAGCATGAACACTGAAGCTTTCTTT	CASSSRQSMNTEAFF
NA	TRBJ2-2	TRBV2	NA	TGTGCCAGCAGTGAGCCCGTACCGGGCACCGGGGAGCTGTTTTTT	CASSEPVPGTGELFF
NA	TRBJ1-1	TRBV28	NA	TGTGCCAGCAGGGTTGCGAAGGGGTTAGCCACTGAAGCTTTCTTT	CASRVAKGLATEAFF
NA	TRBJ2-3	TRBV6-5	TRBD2	TGTGCCAGCAGTTACTCGAAGGCTAGCGGGATCCTTAGGTATTTT	CASSYSKASGILRYF
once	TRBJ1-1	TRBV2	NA	TGTGCCAGCAGTGGGGGGGGAGCGAGTGACACTGAAGCTTTCTTT	CASSGGGASDTEAFF